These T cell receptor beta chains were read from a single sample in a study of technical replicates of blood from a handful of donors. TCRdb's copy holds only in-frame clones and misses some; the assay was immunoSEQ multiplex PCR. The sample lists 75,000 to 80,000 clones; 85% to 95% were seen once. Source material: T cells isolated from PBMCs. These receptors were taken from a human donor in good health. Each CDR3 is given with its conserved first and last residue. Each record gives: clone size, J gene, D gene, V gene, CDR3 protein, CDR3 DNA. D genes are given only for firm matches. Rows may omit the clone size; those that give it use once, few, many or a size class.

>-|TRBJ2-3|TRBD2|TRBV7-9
CASSFPSGGTDTQYF
TGTGCCAGCAGCTTTCCTAGCGGGGGCACAGATACGCAGTATTTT
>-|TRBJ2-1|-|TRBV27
CASSLGTQGYNEQFF
TGTGCCAGCAGTTTAGGCACACAGGGCTACAATGAGCAGTTCTTC
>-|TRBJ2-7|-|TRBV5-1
CASSLNSRYEQYF
TGCGCCAGCAGCTTGAACAGCCGTTACGAGCAGTACTTC
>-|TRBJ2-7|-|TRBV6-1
CASSERLVYEQYF
TGTGCCAGCAGTGAAAGACTGGTCTACGAGCAGTACTTC
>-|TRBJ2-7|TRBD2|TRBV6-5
CATQREGPTYEQYF
TGTGCCACCCAGCGGGAGGGCCCCACCTACGAGCAGTACTTC
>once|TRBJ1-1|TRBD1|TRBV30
CAFNRGMNTEAFF
TGTGCCTTCAACAGGGGTATGAACACTGAAGCTTTCTTT
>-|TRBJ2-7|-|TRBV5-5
CASSLKKFGGLAYEQYF
TGTGCCAGCAGCTTGAAGAAGTTCGGCGGCCTGGCCTACGAGCAGTACTTC
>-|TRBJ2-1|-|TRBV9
CASSVAPDEQFF
TGTGCCAGCAGCGTAGCTCCGGATGAGCAGTTCTTC
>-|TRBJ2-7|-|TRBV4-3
CASSQDPGLAEQYF
TGCGCCAGCAGCCAAGATCCGGGTCTAGCCGAGCAGTACTTC
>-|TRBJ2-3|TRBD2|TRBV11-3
CASSLVGGGPSDTQYF
TGTGCCAGCAGCTTAGTTGGCGGGGGGCCATCAGATACGCAGTATTTT
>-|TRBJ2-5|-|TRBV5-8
CASRETGFGETQYF
TGTGCCAGCAGGGAAACAGGGTTTGGAGAGACCCAGTACTTC
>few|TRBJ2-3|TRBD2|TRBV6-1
CASSPTSGTGTQYF
TGTGCCAGCAGTCCTACTAGCGGGACCGGTACGCAGTATTTT
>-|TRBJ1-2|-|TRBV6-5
CASSYSFYRGYTF
TGTGCCAGCAGTTACTCATTCTACCGTGGCTACACCTTC
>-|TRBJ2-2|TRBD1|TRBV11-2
CASSLQGDTGELFF
TGTGCCAGCAGCTTACAGGGGGACACCGGGGAGCTGTTTTTT
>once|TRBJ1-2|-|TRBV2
CTSRDREGSYGYTF
TGTACCAGCAGAGACCGGGAGGGAAGCTATGGCTACACCTTC
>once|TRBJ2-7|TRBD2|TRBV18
CASSSQRETSEQYF
TGTGCCAGCTCATCCCAGCGGGAGACCTCCGAGCAGTACTTC
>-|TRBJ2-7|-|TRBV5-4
CASSYGSYEQYF
TGTGCCAGCAGTTACGGTTCCTACGAGCAGTACTTC
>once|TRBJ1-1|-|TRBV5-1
CASSLTGMNTEAFF
TGCGCCAGCAGCTTAACGGGAATGAACACTGAAGCTTTCTTT
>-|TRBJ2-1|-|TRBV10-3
CAISESRDYNEQFF
TGTGCCATCAGTGAGTCCCGGGATTACAATGAGCAGTTCTTC
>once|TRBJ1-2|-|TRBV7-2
CASRTRTEAYGYTF
TGTGCCAGCAGGACGAGGACAGAGGCCTATGGCTACACCTTC
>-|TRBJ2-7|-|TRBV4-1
CASSDGQGISYEQYF
TGCGCCAGCAGCGACGGTCAGGGGATCTCCTACGAGCAGTACTTC
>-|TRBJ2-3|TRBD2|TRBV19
CASSIDLAGGPPDTQYF
TGTGCCAGTAGTATAGATCTCGCGGGAGGGCCCCCAGATACGCAGTATTTT
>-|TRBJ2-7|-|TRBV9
CASSVGALISEQYF
TGTGCCAGCAGCGTAGGGGCCCTAATCTCCGAGCAGTACTTC
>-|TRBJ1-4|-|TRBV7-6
CASSPQAATNEKLFF
TGTGCCAGCAGCCCCCAGGCTGCAACTAATGAAAAACTGTTTTTT
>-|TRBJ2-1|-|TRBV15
CATDKGTPNEQFF
TGTGCCACCGATAAGGGGACTCCCAATGAGCAGTTCTTC
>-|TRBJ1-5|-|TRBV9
CASSDRTSNQPQHF
TGTGCCAGCTCCGACAGGACCAGCAATCAGCCCCAGCATTTT
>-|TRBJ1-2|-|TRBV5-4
CASSRQGLGYTF
TGTGCCAGCAGCCGGCAGGGGCTTGGCTACACCTTC
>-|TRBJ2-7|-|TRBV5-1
CASSPDPIAGSYEQYF
TGCGCCAGCAGCCCCGACCCTATAGCCGGCTCCTACGAGCAGTACTTC
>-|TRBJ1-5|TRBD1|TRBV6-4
CASRGCSSGQGAKAGQPQHF
TGTGCCAGCAGGGGATGTTCTTCGGGACAGGGGGCCAAAGCTGGTCAGCCCCAGCATTTT
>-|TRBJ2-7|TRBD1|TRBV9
CASSVQGDSYEQYF
TGTGCCAGCAGCGTACAGGGGGACTCCTACGAGCAGTACTTC
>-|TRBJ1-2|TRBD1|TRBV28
CASSGGQELNYGYTF
TGTGCCAGCAGTGGAGGACAGGAGCTTAACTATGGCTACACCTTC
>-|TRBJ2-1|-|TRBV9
CASSVEGIGDNEQFF
TGTGCCAGCAGCGTAGAAGGTATTGGAGACAATGAGCAGTTCTTC
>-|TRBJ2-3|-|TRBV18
CASSPGSWGTDTQYF
TGTGCCAGCTCACCGGGCTCGTGGGGCACAGATACGCAGTATTTT
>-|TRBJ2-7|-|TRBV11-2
CASSLDKGGGYEQYF
TGTGCCAGCAGCTTAGATAAGGGAGGGGGTTACGAGCAGTACTTC
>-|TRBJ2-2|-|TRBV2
CASSEWDRELFF
TGTGCCAGCAGTGAATGGGACAGGGAGCTGTTTTTT
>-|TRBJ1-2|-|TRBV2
CASSTVANYGYTF
TGTGCCAGCAGCACAGTCGCTAACTATGGCTACACCTTC
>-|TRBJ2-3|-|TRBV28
CASSPSRAGFGTQYF
TGTGCCAGCAGCCCTAGCCGGGCGGGATTTGGTACGCAGTATTTT
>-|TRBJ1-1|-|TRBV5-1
CASSLGRAGEAFF
TGCGCCAGCAGCTTGGGCAGGGCTGGTGAAGCTTTCTTT
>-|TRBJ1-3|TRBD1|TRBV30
CAWSFPGQGSGNTIYF
TGTGCCTGGAGCTTCCCGGGACAGGGGTCTGGAAACACCATATATTTT
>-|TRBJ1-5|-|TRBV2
CASTTARDYSNQPQHF
TGTGCCAGCACCACGGCGCGGGATTATAGCAATCAGCCCCAGCATTTT
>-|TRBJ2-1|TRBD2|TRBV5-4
CASSLELAGVDEQFF
TGTGCCAGCAGCTTGGAACTAGCGGGAGTGGATGAGCAGTTCTTC
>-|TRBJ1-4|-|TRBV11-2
CASSLVGRRNEKLFF
TGTGCCAGCAGCTTAGTAGGTCGGAGGAATGAAAAACTGTTTTTT
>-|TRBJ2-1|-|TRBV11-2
CASSILVMVGNEQFF
TGTGCCAGCAGCATCCTAGTTATGGTTGGTAATGAGCAGTTCTTC
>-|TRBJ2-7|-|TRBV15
CATSGDTSYEQYF
TGTGCCACCTCCGGGGACACCTCCTACGAGCAGTACTTC
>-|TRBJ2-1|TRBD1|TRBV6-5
CASSYPGQGPEQFF
TGTGCCAGCAGTTACCCTGGACAGGGTCCCGAGCAGTTCTTC
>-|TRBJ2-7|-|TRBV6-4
CASSPFGGSYEQYF
TGTGCCAGCAGTCCCTTTGGCGGTTCCTACGAGCAGTACTTC
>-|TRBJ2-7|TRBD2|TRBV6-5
CASRTSGSLYF
TGTGCCAGCAGAACTAGCGGGAGTCTGTACTTC
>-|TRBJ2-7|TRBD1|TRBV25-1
CASSENSGQYASF
TGTGCCAGCAGTGAAAATTCGGGACAGTATGCCTCCTTC
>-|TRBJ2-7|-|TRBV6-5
CASSRDSYEQYF
TGTGCCAGCAGCCGCGACAGCTACGAGCAGTACTTC
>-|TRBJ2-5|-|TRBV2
CASRRTKKETQYF
TGTGCCAGCAGGCGGACTAAGAAAGAGACCCAGTACTTC
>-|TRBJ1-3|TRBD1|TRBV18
CASSPAADRVDF
TGTGCCAGCTCACCGGCGGCGGACAGGGTTGATTTT
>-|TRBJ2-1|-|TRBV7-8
CASSLGGTFEQFF
TGTGCCAGCAGCTTAGGAGGGACTTTTGAGCAGTTCTTC
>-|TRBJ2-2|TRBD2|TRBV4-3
CASSQDGSSGRYGELFF
TGCGCCAGCAGCCAAGATGGTTCCAGCGGGAGGTACGGGGAGCTGTTTTTT
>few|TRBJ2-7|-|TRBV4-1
CASSPSGLLIYEQYF
TGCGCCAGCAGCCCTTCAGGTCTACTCATCTACGAGCAGTACTTC
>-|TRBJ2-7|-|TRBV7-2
CASSPAAWKPQYF
TGTGCCAGCAGCCCGGCGGCTTGGAAGCCGCAGTACTTC
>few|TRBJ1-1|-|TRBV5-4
CASSLDREVTEAFF
TGTGCCAGCAGCTTGGACAGGGAAGTGACTGAAGCTTTCTTT